Described below is a single T cell receptor (beta chain) sequence and its context. The germline V and J ends were trimmed by 4 bases and 9 bases, with 12 bases remaining between them. Looked up from germline, CDR1 is MDHEN and CDR2 is SYDVKM. The CDR3 extends over 12 amino acids. TCRdb analysed the 5' RACE reads with MiXCR anew, one entry per CDR3 protein. The sample holds hundreds of thousands of distinct CDR3 sequences, about 10% seen once. The sample is drawn from a study of CD8 T cells in ankylosing spondylitis. Sequenced material: blood, either unsorted or a sorted T cell fraction (not recorded which). This TCR was sampled from a male donor with ankylosing spondylitis or in good health (not recorded which). This chain links TRBV28 with TRBJ1-1, with a possible D match to TRBD1 (5 bases). Written as DNA, the CDR3 is TGTGCCAGCAGTTCGGGGGATATTCAAGCTTTCTTT. It yields the protein CASSSGDIQAFF.